This T cell receptor (beta chain) comes out of a study of early T cells in non-severe SARS-CoV-2 infection. Study information: RNA in bulk from unsorted whole blood was sequenced, and chains were unpaired. Findings and limits, study-wide: VDJdb-based annotation leaned toward anti-spike CD8 responses and missed private and CD4 specificities.

The protocol attached unique molecular identifiers to individual cDNA molecules. TCRdb used MiXCR to reprocess the 5' RACE reads, holding one entry per CDR3 protein. The repertoire has about 20,000 distinct CDR3 sequences, about 4% of them found once; the top ten carry over 1.3%. This clonotype was counted many times. Its matching antigen is unknown. Deletions cut 4 bases from V and 2 bases from J, with 11 bases between. Germline V gives CDR1 SEHNR, CDR2 FQNEAQ (reference sequence). The CDR3 is 14 amino acids. The sample consisted of whole blood. This receptor was obtained from an adult who was a healthcare worker with PCR-confirmed SARS-CoV-2 infection or an uninfected control (not recorded which). V usage is TRBV7-9 and J usage is TRBJ1-1; D unclear. CDR3 protein: CASSSEQRNTEAFF. The CDR3 region has the DNA TGTGCCAGCAGCTCCGAGCAGCGAAACACTGAAGCTTTCTTT.